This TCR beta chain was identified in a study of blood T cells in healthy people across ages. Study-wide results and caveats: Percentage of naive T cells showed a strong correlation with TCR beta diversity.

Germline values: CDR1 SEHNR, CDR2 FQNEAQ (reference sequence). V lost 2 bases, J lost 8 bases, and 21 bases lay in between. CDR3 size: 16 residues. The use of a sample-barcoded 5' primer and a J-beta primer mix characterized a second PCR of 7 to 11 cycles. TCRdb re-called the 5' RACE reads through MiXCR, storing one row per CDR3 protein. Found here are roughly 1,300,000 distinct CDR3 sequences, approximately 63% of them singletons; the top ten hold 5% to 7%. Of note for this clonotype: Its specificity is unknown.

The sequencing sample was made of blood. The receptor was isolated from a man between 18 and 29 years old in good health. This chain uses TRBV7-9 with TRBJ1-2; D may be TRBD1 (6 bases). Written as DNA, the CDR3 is TGTGCCAGCAGCTTATTAGGGGGTCGTACGGTACAAGGCTACACCTTC. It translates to CASSLLGGRTVQGYTF.